This record looks at one T cell receptor beta chain sequence and its context. There is no known antigen for this receptor. No much larger clonotype is one base removed from it; base qualities were not supplied. The data were obtained in a study of control samples from healthy donors and cancer patients (TCRdb year 2020). The library relied on the immunoSEQ multiplex PCR assay. Imported from immuneACCESS, the table was reduced by TCRdb to in-frame sequences with V and J called. These copies leave out some clones; in studies compared against another copy, an unresolved V gene accounts for under half, and the cause of the remainder is not known. A total of about 150,000 clones appear in this sample, just under 95% of them only once. Over 6.5% of the sample comes from the top ten. Here V drops 2 bases and J drops 7 bases, and the junction holds 14 bases not matched to any gene. The CDR3 holds 16 amino acids from the cysteine to the phenylalanine. Left in the record is the CDR3 DNA by itself, 48 bases read in frame from the first base. The germline V gene specifies SGHRS as CDR1 and YFSETQ as CDR2.

The V gene is TRBV5-1 and the J gene is TRBJ1-2; a stretch of 7 junction bases matches TRBD1. The clonotype comes from a woman aged 40 to 50 in good health. Sequencing used blood. The bases are TGCGCCAGCAGCTTACTTAGACAGGGTGGATCTCCTGGCTACACCTTC. The resulting protein is CASSLLRQGGSPGYTF.